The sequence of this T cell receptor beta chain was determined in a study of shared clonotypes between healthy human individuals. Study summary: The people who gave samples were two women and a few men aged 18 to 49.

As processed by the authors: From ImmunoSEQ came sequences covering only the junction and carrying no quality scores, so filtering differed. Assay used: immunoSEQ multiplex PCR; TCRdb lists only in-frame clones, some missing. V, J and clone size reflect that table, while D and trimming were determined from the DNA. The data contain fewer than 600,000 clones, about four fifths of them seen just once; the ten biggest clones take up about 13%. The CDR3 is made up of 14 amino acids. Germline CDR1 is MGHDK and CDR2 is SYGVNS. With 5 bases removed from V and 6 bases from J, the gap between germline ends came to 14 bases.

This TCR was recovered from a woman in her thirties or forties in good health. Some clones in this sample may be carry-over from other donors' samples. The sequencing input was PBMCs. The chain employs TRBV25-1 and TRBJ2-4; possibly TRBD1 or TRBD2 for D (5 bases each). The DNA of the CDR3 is TGTGCCAGCAGTACTCAAGGGGAGATAAACATTCAGTACTTC. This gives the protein CASSTQGEINIQYF.